This note documents a single T cell receptor beta chain sequence. The antigen is undetermined. These data are taken from a study of cytomegalovirus exposure and HLA in healthy donors. Broader study findings: Reportedly, fewer N-insertions than the 666-donor mean appeared in an Asian-associated ancestry cluster in a later analysis. A cluster of highly shared sequence variants was likely a sequencing artifact. The later analysis indicated that the majority of CMV-associated TCR beta chains appeared HLA-restricted.

The germline V gene has CDR1 SGHVS and CDR2 FNYEAQ. V lost 5 bases, J lost 6 bases, and 7 bases stayed unmatched. The CDR3 spans 14 residues. The PCR ran on 60 Vbeta and 13 Jbeta primers. TCRdb's table, derived via immunoSEQ multiplex PCR, lists solely in-frame clones and lacks some. The sample holds about 200,000 clones; about 84% are singletons and the top ten take 13% to 15%. The sequencing input was PBMCs. The chain links TRBV7-6 to TRBJ1-2; 9 bases are a match to TRBD1. The sequence was collected from a woman in her twenties or thirties in good health and CMV-seropositive. CDR3 DNA: TGTGCCAGCAGCCCGGGACAGGGTCAAAATGGCTACACCTTC. This encodes CASSPGQGQNGYTF.